This T cell receptor beta chain derives from a study of cytomegalovirus exposure and HLA in healthy donors. Overall study: As an earlier analysis found, some 170 million T cells yielded about 120 million unique TCR beta sequences.

J lost 3 bases, V lost 5 bases, and 6 bases had no gene match. This CDR3 region has 15 residues. Germline loops: CDR1 SEHNR, CDR2 FQNEAQ (reference sequence). Both 60 Vbeta primers and 13 Jbeta primers went into the PCR. Sequencing was performed with immunoSEQ multiplex PCR; in TCRdb, only in-frame clones are kept and a portion is missing. The sample includes 85,000 to 90,000 clones, around 76% of them seen just once. The receptor comes from a man under 40 in good health and CMV-seropositive. Sample: PBMCs. This rearrangement joins TRBV7-9 to TRBJ2-3; TRBD2 matches at 9 bases. The DNA for the CDR3 is TGTGCCAGCAGCCCCCGCGGGGGGGGGACAGATACGCAGTATTTT. Its translation is CASSPRGGGTDTQYF.